This TCR beta chain was recorded in a study of CD8+CD57+ T cells in acquired aplastic anemia. The CDR3 has 15 residues. Trimming cost V 0 bases and J 3 bases, with 14 bases left between them. Germline loops: CDR1 SQVTM, CDR2 ANQGSEA. A word on this clonotype: The antigen remains unidentified.

The template used for profiling TCR beta VDJ and CDR3 was genomic DNA. One entry per CDR3 protein results from TCRdb running MiXCR on the reads. The repertoire holds tens of thousands of distinct CDR3 sequences, with 76% as singletons. Overall study findings and caveats: In CD8+ cells, Simpson's diversity showed no significant difference between patients and controls.

The source is a human donor in good health, serving as a control. Sequencing input: sorted CD4+, CD8+, or CD8+CD57+ T cells (not recorded which) from PBMCs. This chain joins TRBV29-1 and TRBJ1-2; D possibly corresponds to TRBD1 (6 bases). The DNA for the CDR3 is TGCAGCGTTGAAGAGGGGCAGGGGCGATACTATGGCTACACCTTC. This gives the protein CSVEEGQGRYYGYTF.